This TCR beta chain came from a study of shared T cell receptors in the human thymus. The CDR3 runs to 13 residues. CDR1 is MGHRA and CDR2 is YSYEKL in the germline V gene. V shed 0 bases and J shed 12 bases, with 11 bases lying between them. Assay used: immunoSEQ multiplex PCR; TCRdb lists only in-frame clones, some missing. The data contain approximately 730,000 clones, 70% to 90% of them singletons. These same data were also listed under a study on human thymus T cells.

The sequence derives from a girl in the first two years of life with a congenital heart defect. J is TRBJ1-4 and V is TRBV4-1; D remains unclear. Specimen: thymocytes. The CDR3 region is CASSQDRKRELFF. Here the CDR3 DNA reads TGCGCCAGCAGCCAAGACAGGAAGAGGGAACTGTTTTTT.